This T cell receptor (beta chain) was profiled in a study of CD8+ T cells in alopecia areata. Across the study: Treated patients were given oral tofacitinib, which was dosed at 5 to 10 mg twice daily.

The germline V gene encodes CDR1 SGHDT and CDR2 YYEEEE. CDR3 length: 14 residues. V shed 4 bases and J shed 1 base, with 8 bases lying between them. This clone showed up just a few times. Reverse transcription of extracted RNA yielded cDNA, which provided the sequencing template. Profiling relied on immunoSEQ multiplex PCR, and the TCRdb table lists in-frame clones only, not all of them. The repertoire holds 140,000 to 150,000 clones, with under 60% as singletons. Both peripheral blood and punch biopsies of lesional scalp skin were obtained from patients who had alopecia areata. Sorting of PBMCs yielded the CD4+ and CD8+ T cells.

The receptor's source is a human donor with alopecia areata. The chain employs TRBV5-6 and TRBJ2-2, with D possibly being TRBD1 (5 bases). The sequencing here drew on CD4+ T cells sorted from blood, taken at week 0. The CDR3 protein is CASSIGQNTGELFF. CDR3 DNA sequence: TGTGCCAGCAGCATAGGACAGAACACCGGGGAGCTGTTTTTT.